The 30 T cell receptor beta chains below all came from one sample that was sequenced in a study of blood T cell repertoires in COVID-19 (dated by TCRdb to the early 2020s). Libraries were prepared through the immunoSEQ multiplex PCR assay. As stored in TCRdb, this immuneACCESS dataset retains in-frame rearrangements with V and J assigned. A fraction of the clones does not appear; measured against another copy, unresolved V genes explain less than half of the discrepancy, and the remainder lacks a known reason. A total of some 130,000 clones appear in this sample, around nine tenths of them only once. The ten largest make up less than 5.5% of the sample. Sequencing input: peripheral blood. The receptors were sampled from a man aged 60-69 years with COVID-19, enrolled during active disease.

The gene calls are TRBV4-2 and TRBJ1-6; D is uncertain. This CDR3 region has 15 residues. With 1 base removed from V and 8 bases from J, the gap between germline ends came to 12 bases. Germline values: CDR1 LGHNA, CDR2 YNFKEQ. The CDR3: CASSQATSEDSPLHF. DNA of the CDR3: TGTGCCAGCAGCCAAGCCACATCCGAGGATTCACCCCTCCACTTT.

This clone was detected only a few times. The chain has TRBV6-5 and TRBJ1-2; D gene unclear. This CDR3 is built from 13 residues. Germline V gene lookup returns CDR1 MNHEY and CDR2 SVGAGI. V was shortened by 8 bases and J by 7 bases, with 17 bases between the two germline ends. This CDR3 is CASLISTLFGYTF. The CDR3 DNA sequence: TGTGCCAGCTTAATATCGACTCTATTTGGCTACACCTTC.

The chain uses TRBV6-5 and TRBJ1-4, with TRBD1 identical over 10 bases. The CDR3 is 16 amino acids. The J segment lost 3 bases and the V segment lost 0 bases, leaving 1 base of the junction unmatched. Looked up from germline, CDR1 is MNHEY and CDR2 is SVGAGI. The CDR3 loop is CASSYSGTGANEKLFF. CDR3 nucleotide sequence: TGTGCCAGCAGTTACTCCGGGACAGGGGCTAATGAAAAACTGTTTTTT.

The rearrangement joins TRBV6-5 to TRBJ1-1; D perhaps matches TRBD1 (5 bases). The CDR3 is 13 residues long. V lost 5 bases to trimming and J lost 0 bases, with 7 bases between them. The germline gives CDR1 MNHEY, CDR2 SVGAGI. As DNA, the CDR3 is TGTGCCAGCAGTCGACAGCTGAACACTGAAGCTTTCTTT. Encoded protein: CASSRQLNTEAFF.

This clone has a single count. The sample contains more than one DNA sequence encoding this CDR3. V is TRBV4-3 and J is TRBJ2-5; 8 positions agree with TRBD2. The V gene's germline CDR1 is LGHNA and CDR2 YSLEER. CDR3 length: 17 amino acids. V shed 0 bases, J shed 5 bases, and the junction held 11 bases outside the gene matches. The CDR3 region is CASSQDLRGGAGETQYF. The CDR3 nucleotides are TGCGCCAGCAGCCAAGATCTACGGGGGGGGGCCGGGGAGACCCAGTACTTC.

The J gene is TRBJ2-6, the V gene TRBV28; no firm D call. The germline V and J ends were trimmed by 5 bases and 0 bases, with 14 bases remaining between them. This CDR3 region has 17 residues. Germline loops: CDR1 MDHEN, CDR2 SYDVKM. The CDR3 sequence is CASSTAIRRSGANVLTF. The CDR3 DNA reads TGTGCCAGCAGTACAGCTATCCGTCGCTCTGGGGCCAACGTCCTGACTTTC.

The rearrangement uses TRBV6-5 and TRBJ2-7; 9 bases are shared with TRBD1. CDR1 is MNHEY and CDR2 is SVGAGI in the germline V gene. V shed 6 bases and J 0 bases; nucleotides not matched to a gene: 6. The CDR3 totals 15 residues. The CDR3 DNA reads TGTGCCAGCAGACACGGGACAGGGAGCTCCTACGAGCAGTACTTC. Protein: CASRHGTGSSYEQYF.

In nucleotides, the CDR3 is TGTGCCTGGAGGGAGCCAGGGGGCGGTTCACCCCTCCACTTT. Translating it yields CAWREPGGGSPLHF. The V gene is TRBV30, the J gene TRBJ1-6; 8 bases fit TRBD1. This CDR3 is built from 14 residues. Germline-derived CDR1 and CDR2 are GTSNPN and SVGIG (reference sequence). With 3 bases clipped from V and 9 bases from J, the junction kept 7 bases outside the gene matches.

The chain links TRBV7-2 to TRBJ1-1; TRBD1 is a possible D gene (6 bases). Germline V lookup: CDR1 SGHTA, CDR2 FQGNSA. V lost 5 bases and J lost 3, with 13 bases in between. The CDR3 runs to 14 residues. The CDR3 DNA sequence: TGTGCCAGCAGCGAACAGGGTAGGGACACTGAAGCTTTCTTT. This translates into CASSEQGRDTEAFF.

This chain connects TRBV18 to TRBJ1-3, with TRBD1 as a possible D gene (5 bases). V gave up 2 bases and J gave up 4 bases, with 12 bases separating them. The CDR3 is 15 residues long. In germline, CDR1 is KGHSH, CDR2 LQKENI. CDR3 DNA: TGTGCCAGCTCACCAAGTGGGGGGTCCGGAAACACCATATATTTT. Encoded protein: CASSPSGGSGNTIYF.

CDR3 nucleotides: TGCGCCAGCAGCCCTTCCCGACAAATTAACTATGGCTACACCTTC. Translating it yields CASSPSRQINYGYTF. The genes are TRBV5-1 and TRBJ1-2; D is ambiguous. The CDR3 has 15 residues. V lost 4 bases and J 1 base, leaving 14 bases between the germline ends. Germline values: CDR1 SGHRS, CDR2 YFSETQ. Full variable domain (outside the CDR3, taken from reference TRBV5-1 and TRBJ1-2): KAGVTQTPRYLIKTRGQQVTLSCSPISGHRSVSWYQQTPGQGLQFLFEYFSETQRNKGNFPGRFSGRQFSNSRSEMNVSTLELGDSALYLCASSPSRQINYGYTFGSGTRLTVV.

The table lists this clone with a few counts. The chain has TRBV18 and TRBJ1-1; D remains ambiguous. CDR3 length equals 13 residues. Trimming removed 5 bases at V and 0 bases at J, with 7 bases between. The germline V gene encodes CDR1 KGHSH and CDR2 LQKENI. The CDR3 is CASSGLLNTEAFF. Here the CDR3 DNA reads TGTGCCAGCTCAGGGCTCCTGAACACTGAAGCTTTCTTT.

The rearrangement joins TRBV5-5 to TRBJ2-5, with 7 bases matching TRBD1. Germline-derived CDR1 and CDR2 are SGHKS and YYEKEE (reference sequence). This CDR3 is 15 amino acids long. V gave up 4 bases and J gave up 4 bases; unmatched junction bases: 10. The chain's CDR3 is CASSLGQQSRETQYF. For the CDR3, the DNA is TGTGCCAGCAGCCTGGGACAGCAGAGTAGAGAGACCCAGTACTTC.

A single count supports this clone. The CDR3 bases are TGTGCCAGCAGCCAAGACCGAGGGGAGCAGTACTTC. It yields the protein CASSQDRGEQYF. The gene calls are TRBV4-2 and TRBJ2-7; tentatively, D is TRBD2 (5 bases). V was cut by 0 bases and J by 7 bases, with 7 bases left in between. This CDR3 is built from 12 residues. Germline V gene sequence: CDR1 LGHNA, CDR2 YNFKEQ.

This clone was detected once. The chain carries TRBV28 and TRBJ1-2, with TRBD1 as a possible D gene (5 bases). Germline V gene data show CDR1 as MDHEN and CDR2 as SYDVKM. The CDR3 spans 12 residues. V lost 4 bases, J lost 8 bases, and 11 bases lay in between. In DNA form, the CDR3 reads TGTGCCAGCAGTTCGGGGGTAGGGGGCTACACCTTC. Translation: CASSSGVGGYTF.

The CDR3 here is CASSYGAGRPYNEQFF. In nucleotides, the CDR3 is TGTGCCAGCAGTTATGGGGCGGGGCGGCCCTACAATGAGCAGTTCTTC. The genes are TRBV6-2 or TRBV6-3 and TRBJ2-1; possible D gene TRBD2, 6 bases. Germline lookup yields CDR1 MNHEY and CDR2 SVGEGT. CDR3 size: 16 residues. Trimming stripped 3 bases from V and 2 bases from J, with 14 bases between.

The chain uses TRBV12-5 and TRBJ1-5, with 7 bases lining up with TRBD1. The germline CDR1 and CDR2 sequences are LGHNT and FRNRAP. V was pared by 5 bases and J by 5 bases, with 9 bases of the junction left unmatched. The CDR3 runs 15 residues. The CDR3 DNA is TGTGCTAGTGGTGGGGGCAGGGGGGCTTATCAGCCCCAGCATTTT. It codes for CASGGGRGAYQPQHF. The full variable domain, completed using reference TRBV12-5 and TRBJ1-5, is DARVTQTPRHKVTEMGQEVTMRCQPILGHNTVFWYRQTMMQGLELLAYFRNRAPLDDSGMPKDRFSAEMPDATLATLKIQPSEPRDSAVYFCASGGGRGAYQPQHFGDGTRLSIL.

The V and J genes are TRBV6-2 or TRBV6-3 and TRBJ1-5, with TRBD1 identical over 11 bases. Germline CDR1 is MNHEY and CDR2 is SVGEGT. V shed 6 bases, J shed 2 bases, and the junction held 9 bases outside the gene matches. The CDR3 spans 17 residues. This chain's CDR3 is CASSPGTGGLRNQPQHF. CDR3 nucleotides: TGTGCCAGCAGCCCCGGGACAGGGGGACTTCGCAATCAGCCCCAGCATTTT.

The chain is built from TRBV21-1 and TRBJ2-4; the table assigns TRBD2, which was not confirmed against the DNA. TRBV21-1 is a known pseudogene. The CDR3 covers 13 residues. In DNA, the CDR3 is TGTGCCAGCAGCAAAGCGAGGAAAAACATTCAGTACTTC. Its protein is CASSKARKNIQYF.

J is TRBJ1-2 and V is TRBV30, with TRBD1 identical over 11 bases. The CDR3 is 15 residues long. The V gene's germline CDR1 is GTSNPN and CDR2 SVGIG (reference sequence). The junction had 7 bases not matched to a gene; V was cut back by 0 bases and J by 7 bases. CDR3 protein: CAWSVLGTGGTGYTF. The CDR3 DNA sequence: TGTGCCTGGAGTGTACTCGGGACAGGGGGTACTGGCTACACCTTC.

This clone came up once. The chain couples TRBV6-5 to TRBJ2-1, with a possible D match to TRBD2 (5 bases). Germline V lookup: CDR1 MNHEY, CDR2 SVGAGI. The CDR3 runs 12 residues. Trimming shortened V by 6 bases and J by 7 bases, and 10 bases separated the two germline ends. The CDR3 nucleotides read TGTGCCAGCAGAGGACTCGCGAATGAGCAGTTCTTC. Its protein is CASRGLANEQFF.

The V gene is TRBV14, the J gene TRBJ1-6; a weak D match, TRBD1 (5 bases). Per the germline V gene, CDR1 is SGHDN and CDR2 is FVKESK. The CDR3 is 15 amino acids. The V gene lost 9 bases and the J gene lost 7 bases, with 19 bases spanning the gap. For the CDR3, the DNA is TGTGCCAGACCGGGACTCCCCAAGAGAAATTCACCCCTCCACTTT. This codes for CARPGLPKRNSPLHF.

There are a few counts of this clone. This rearrangement joins TRBV28 to TRBJ1-2, with 7 positions matching TRBD1. Trimming cost V 9 bases and J 5 bases; bases outside gene matches: 6. Germline V CDR1 and CDR2: MDHEN, SYDVKM. The CDR3 length is 12 residues. The CDR3 DNA sequence: TGTGCCAGTGGGACAGCGGATTATGGCTACACCTTC. Translation: CASGTADYGYTF.

The chain uses TRBV19 and TRBJ1-2, with D tentatively TRBD1 (5 bases). In germline, CDR1 is LNHDA, CDR2 SQIVND (reference sequence). V was shortened by 1 base and J by 3 bases, with 9 bases between the two germline ends. There are 14 residues in the CDR3. The CDR3 bases are TGTGCCAGTAGTATAGGGGGGGGAGACTATGGCTACACCTTC. Its translation: CASSIGGGDYGYTF.

The chain carries TRBV6-2 or TRBV6-3 and TRBJ2-2; TRBD2 matches at 10 bases. Germline CDR1 MNHEY, CDR2 SVGEGT. The CDR3 extends over 17 amino acids. The junction had 6 bases not matched to a gene; V was cut back by 5 bases and J by 0 bases. CDR3 protein: CASSLAGANANTGELFF. DNA for the CDR3: TGTGCCAGCAGTCTAGCGGGGGCCAACGCGAACACCGGGGAGCTGTTTTTT.

This chain joins TRBV19 and TRBJ1-4, with D perhaps TRBD1 (5 bases). V shed 1 base and J shed 4 bases, with 10 bases lying between them. CDR1 is LNHDA, CDR2 SQIVND, per germline (reference sequence). The CDR3 sequence is 15 residues long. The CDR3 coding sequence is TGTGCCAGTAGTATAGCGCGGGGCCGTAATGAAAAACTGTTTTTT. It codes for CASSIARGRNEKLFF. The full variable domain, with the rest looked up from reference TRBV19 and TRBJ1-4, is DGGITQSPKYLFRKEGQNVTLSCEQNLNHDAMYWYRQDPGQGLRLIYYSQIVNDFQKGDIAEGYSVSREKKESFPLTVTSAQKNPTAFYLCASSIARGRNEKLFFGSGTQLSVL.

The chain combines TRBV27 with TRBJ2-1, with no clear D. Trimming took 3 bases from V and 7 from J, leaving 22 bases between them. From germline, CDR1 is MNHEY and CDR2 SMNVEV (reference sequence). This CDR3 is built from 17 residues. The CDR3 spells CASSFRPSQSRVNEQFF. DNA of the CDR3: TGTGCCAGCAGTTTCCGACCCTCCCAGTCCCGGGTAAATGAGCAGTTCTTC.

The V gene is TRBV5-5, the J gene TRBJ2-2; D uncertain. The germline gives CDR1 SGHKS, CDR2 YYEKEE (reference sequence). V was clipped by 5 bases and J by 1 base, with 3 bases between them. This CDR3 has 12 amino acids. The CDR3: CASRQNTGELFF. The CDR3 DNA reads as TGTGCCAGCAGACAGAACACCGGGGAGCTGTTTTTT.

The chain recombines TRBV6-4 with TRBJ2-1; tentative D call: TRBD2 (5 bases). V was shortened by 5 bases and J by 10 bases, with 12 bases between the two germline ends. Germline CDR1 and CDR2: MRHNA and SNTAGT. The CDR3 has 12 amino acids. The chain's CDR3 is CASSLLGGEQFF. The CDR3 nucleotides read TGTGCCAGCAGTTTACTAGGAGGAGAGCAGTTCTTC.

The CDR3 region has the DNA TGTGCCAGCAGCTTGGGACTGCCAGGGAGCGGCTACACCTTC. Translated, it gives CASSLGLPGSGYTF. This chain links TRBV11-2 with TRBJ1-2, with D perhaps matching TRBD1 (5 bases). The germline CDR1 and CDR2 sequences are SGHAT and FQNNGV. V lost 3 bases and J lost 8, with 16 bases in between. The CDR3 is made up of 14 amino acids. Together with reference TRBV11-2 and TRBJ1-2, the CDR3 gives the full variable domain: EAGVAQSPRYKIIEKRQSVAFWCNPISGHATLYWYQQILGQGPKLLIQFQNNGVVDDSQLPKDRFSAERLKGVDSTLKIQPAKLEDSAVYLCASSLGLPGSGYTFGSGTRLTVV.